Listed below are T cell receptor beta chains from one sample, sequenced in a study of blood T cell repertoires in COVID-19. Here immunoSEQ multiplex PCR was the method, and the copy in TCRdb shows in-frame clones only, minus some. This table holds about 160,000 clones, approximately 82% found once. Sequencing was performed on PBMCs or T cells enriched from blood (not recorded which). The receptors here all came from a man aged 55 to 69 who had recovered from COVID-19. The CDR3 runs from the conserved cysteine through the conserved F or W. The D gene is left open where the match is weak. For some rows the clone size is stated as once, few or many, or as a class when expanded; others skip it.

TGTGCCAGCAGCTTATCGGCTAGCGGGGGAATATTCTCCTACAATGAGCAGTTCTTC	CASSLSASGGIFSYNEQFF	NA	TRBD2	TRBJ2-1	TRBV7-3	19
TGTGCCACCAGCACCGCCCGAAGGGTAGCGGGTAGCACAGATACGCAGTATTTT	CATSTARRVAGSTDTQYF	NA	TRBD2	TRBJ2-3	TRBV15	18
TGCAGCGTTGATAGGGGACAGATTAACTATGGCTACACCTTC	CSVDRGQINYGYTF	few	TRBD1	TRBJ1-2	TRBV29-1	14
TGTGCCAGCAGCTTGTCCGTAGCGGGGGCCCAAGAGACCCAGTACTTC	CASSLSVAGAQETQYF	NA	TRBD2	TRBJ2-5	TRBV5-4	16
TGTGCCAGCTCACCGACCCTTAGCGGGGAGAGCTACGAGCAGTACTTC	CASSPTLSGESYEQYF	NA	TRBD2	TRBJ2-7	TRBV18	16
TGCGCCAGCAGCTTGAAGACAGGGGGCGTCGGGGAGCTGTTTTTT	CASSLKTGGVGELFF	NA	TRBD1	TRBJ2-2	TRBV5-1	15
TGTGCCAGCAGCCCCAAGGGGGCGGCCAAAAACATTCAGTACTTC	CASSPKGAAKNIQYF	NA	TRBD1	TRBJ2-4	TRBV11-1	15
TGTGCCATCAGTGAATCAGGGGGCTTCTACGAGCAGTACTTC	CAISESGGFYEQYF	NA	TRBD1	TRBJ2-7	TRBV10-3	14
TGTGCCAGCAGCCAACGCCCCCGGGGGGGCGCCCCCTCTGGGGCCAACGTCCTGACTTTC	CASSQRPRGGAPSGANVLTF	NA	TRBD2	TRBJ2-6	TRBV3-1/TRBV3-2	20
TGTGCCAGCAGCTGGGAGACGGGAGCCCCTCGGGAGCAGTACTTC	CASSWETGAPREQYF	NA	NA	TRBJ2-7	TRBV7-9	15
TGTGCCAGCAGCCGCAACAGCGAAAAACTGTTTTTT	CASSRNSEKLFF	NA	NA	TRBJ1-4	TRBV6-5	12
TGTGCCAGCAGTATAACAGGGGAGGTCCGAACCGGGGAGCTGTTTTTT	CASSITGEVRTGELFF	few	NA	TRBJ2-2	TRBV28	16
TGTGCCAGCAGCTGGAGCGGACAGTCGGGCACTGAAGCTTTCTTT	CASSWSGQSGTEAFF	NA	NA	TRBJ1-1	TRBV3-1/TRBV3-2	15
TGTGCCAGCAGCCTTACCCGCGGGACAGGGCGGACCGGGGAGCTGTTTTTT	CASSLTRGTGRTGELFF	once	TRBD1	TRBJ2-2	TRBV14	17
TGTGCCAGCAGCTTAGGGCAGGGGATTAGGCAGCCCCAGCATTTT	CASSLGQGIRQPQHF	NA	NA	TRBJ1-5	TRBV7-2	15
TGTGCCTGGAGTGTCGCCGGGGCCCAGCATTTT	CAWSVAGAQHF	NA	NA	TRBJ1-5	TRBV30	11
TGTGCCAGCAGCTCCCGCTTGCGGGGGGTTTACTACGAGCAGTACTTC	CASSSRLRGVYYEQYF	once	TRBD2	TRBJ2-7	TRBV5-6	16
TGTGCCAGCAGCTCAAGAGTTAATAGCAATCAGCCCCAGCATTTT	CASSSRVNSNQPQHF	NA	NA	TRBJ1-5	TRBV5-8	15
TGTGCCAGCAGCTTAGGCCCTGTCGAGAACACTGAAGCTTTCTTT	CASSLGPVENTEAFF	NA	NA	TRBJ1-1	TRBV7-3	15
TGTGCCAGCAGTTTTCATGGGGACCGCGGGATTGAAGCTTTCTTT	CASSFHGDRGIEAFF	NA	NA	TRBJ1-1	TRBV28	15
TGTGCCTGGACTCGGGGGGCGTCCTACAATGAGCAGTTCTTC	CAWTRGASYNEQFF	NA	NA	TRBJ2-1	TRBV30	14
TGTGCCAGCAGTCCAGAGCGTTTTGGGTCCTACGAGCAGTACTTC	CASSPERFGSYEQYF	NA	NA	TRBJ2-7	TRBV27	15
TGTGCCAGCAGTTACACCCTACGAATGGAAGCGGGGGACACAGATACGCAGTATTTT	CASSYTLRMEAGDTDTQYF	NA	TRBD2	TRBJ2-3	TRBV6-2/TRBV6-3	19
TGCGCCAGCAGCGCCGGCTTACAGGGTAACTATGGCTACACCTTC	CASSAGLQGNYGYTF	NA	NA	TRBJ1-2	TRBV5-1	15
TGTGCCAGCAGCCCCAAAGGAGGCCAGAGGGTAGCTGAAGCTTTCTTT	CASSPKGGQRVAEAFF	many	NA	TRBJ1-1	TRBV7-8	16
TGTGCCAGCAAGGCGGCAGAAGCCTACGAGCAGTACTTC	CASKAAEAYEQYF	NA	NA	TRBJ2-7	TRBV6-5	13
TGTGCCAGCAGTCCGGGAGGGACCTATGGCTACACCTTC	CASSPGGTYGYTF	NA	NA	TRBJ1-2	TRBV3-1/TRBV3-2	13
TGTGCCAGCAGTGATCGGACAGGTCAAGAAAAACTGTTTTTT	CASSDRTGQEKLFF	NA	TRBD1	TRBJ1-4	TRBV2	14
TGTGCCAGCAGCTTCTCTCCACGGGACTCTTACACCGGGGAGCTGTTTTTT	CASSFSPRDSYTGELFF	NA	NA	TRBJ2-2	TRBV7-7	17
TGCGCCAGCAGCCAGGGAAGCAATCAGCCCCAGCATTTT	CASSQGSNQPQHF	NA	NA	TRBJ1-5	TRBV5-1	13
TGTGCCAGCAGCCCCGCGGCTAGCGGGCTGGGGACCCAGTACTTC	CASSPAASGLGTQYF	NA	TRBD2	TRBJ2-5	TRBV7-9	15
TGTGCCAGCAGTGCCTTCGGACTAGCGGGGGCCCGGGGGGAGACCCAGTACTTC	CASSAFGLAGARGETQYF	NA	TRBD2	TRBJ2-5	TRBV25-1	18
TGTGCCAGTAGTATAACGGGGACAGGGACCTACAATGAGCAGTTCTTC	CASSITGTGTYNEQFF	few	TRBD1	TRBJ2-1	TRBV19	16
TGTGCCAGCAGTTTATCGGCGCTCAGGGTTGGGGCCAACGTCCTGACTTTC	CASSLSALRVGANVLTF	NA	NA	TRBJ2-6	TRBV28	17
TGCGCCAGCAGCCCGAATGGGCAGGCCCGCTCTGGAAACACCATATATTTT	CASSPNGQARSGNTIYF	NA	NA	TRBJ1-3	TRBV5-1	17
TGTGCCAGCGGCAAGGACAGTGCCGAGACCCAGTACTTC	CASGKDSAETQYF	NA	NA	TRBJ2-5	TRBV27	13
TGTGCCAGCTCACCACAAACTAGCGGGTCAGATACGCAGTATTTT	CASSPQTSGSDTQYF	NA	TRBD2	TRBJ2-3	TRBV18	15
TGTGCCAGCAGCCAGGGACTAGCGGGAGGGCCAAAGCTGTTTTTT	CASSQGLAGGPKLFF	NA	TRBD2	TRBJ2-2	TRBV4-2	15
TGTGCCAGCAGTGAGGGGAGCTCCTACAATGAGCAGTTCTTC	CASSEGSSYNEQFF	once	NA	TRBJ2-1	TRBV25-1	14